This entry lists 22 T cell receptor beta chains sequenced from one sample in a study of cytomegalovirus exposure and HLA in healthy donors (dated by TCRdb to between 2016 and 2019). Library generation was performed with the immunoSEQ multiplex PCR assay. For the multiplex PCR, a mixture combining 60 forward primers for TCR Vbeta segments and 13 reverse primers for TCR Jbeta segments was used. TCRdb took over this immuneACCESS table, retaining in-frame rearrangements with V and J assigned. Such tables are incomplete; in checked studies, under half of the missing clones stem from an unresolved V gene, and the remainder is unexplained. The sample contains some 150,000 clones, about 80% of them found a single time. The ten biggest clones cover around 5% of the sample. Sequencing was done on a sample of PBMCs. Receptors were obtained from a man aged 25-45 years in good health and CMV-seronegative.

This chain connects TRBV28 to TRBJ2-1; 11 nucleotides agree with TRBD1. Trimming took 4 bases from V and 5 from J; bases not matched to a gene: 7. Germline V gene data show CDR1 as MDHEN and CDR2 as SYDVKM. The CDR3 contains 16 residues. CDR3 nucleotides: TGTGCCAGCAGTTCTGTTGGACAGGGGGCCGACAATGAGCAGTTCTTC. This codes for CASSSVGQGADNEQFF.

This clone showed up just once. The chain links TRBV6-5 to TRBJ1-1; D remains unclear. Trimming shortened V by 5 bases and J by 6 bases, and 16 bases separated the two germline ends. The CDR3 runs 14 residues. Germline CDR1 reads MNHEY; CDR2 reads SVGAGI. Written as DNA, the CDR3 is TGTGCCAGCAGTGAAGAAATGGGAGTCGCTGAAGCTTTCTTT. This translates into CASSEEMGVAEAFF.

The J gene is TRBJ1-1, the V gene TRBV5-6, with 9 bases identical to TRBD1. This CDR3 has 15 residues. The V segment lost 6 bases and the J segment 4 bases; nucleotides outside the gene matches: 10. CDR1 and CDR2 from the germline V gene are SGHDT and YYEEEE. The CDR3 spells CASIPDRGLVTEAFF. CDR3 DNA: TGTGCCAGCATCCCTGACAGGGGGTTGGTCACTGAAGCTTTCTTT.

The chain couples TRBV27 to TRBJ2-3; a weak D match, TRBD1 (6 bases). Germline values: CDR1 MNHEY, CDR2 SMNVEV (reference sequence). V was clipped by 4 bases and J by 1 base, with 15 bases between them. The CDR3 loop spans 16 amino acids. The CDR3 DNA is TGTGCCAGCAGTTCTACAGGGACGAGCGGCACAGATACGCAGTATTTT. It codes for CASSSTGTSGTDTQYF.

This clone was seen a single time. The chain links TRBV14 to TRBJ1-1, with D unclear. Germline CDR1 reads SGHDN; CDR2 reads FVKESK. The CDR3 sequence is 13 residues long. The V and J ends lost 1 base and 0 bases respectively, with 3 bases between them. The CDR3 spells CASSQVMNTEAFF. In DNA form, the CDR3 reads TGTGCCAGCAGCCAAGTTATGAACACTGAAGCTTTCTTT.

The rearrangement uses TRBV11-3 and TRBJ2-1, with TRBD2 as a possible D gene (5 bases). This CDR3 is 14 amino acids long. The V gene lost 1 base and the J gene lost 4 bases, with 8 bases spanning the gap. CDR1 SGHNT and CDR2 YENEEA come from the germline V gene. The CDR3 sequence is CASSLAGGYNEQFF. The DNA of the CDR3 is TGTGCCAGCAGCTTAGCCGGCGGGTACAATGAGCAGTTCTTC.

This chain connects TRBV27 to TRBJ1-4, with 9 bases lining up with TRBD1. Trimming took 6 bases from V and 6 from J; bases not matched to a gene: 2. Germline V lookup: CDR1 MNHEY, CDR2 SMNVEV (reference sequence). This CDR3 spans 13 amino acids. DNA for the CDR3: TGTGCCAGCAGCTACAGGGGGCATGAAAAACTGTTTTTT. It encodes CASSYRGHEKLFF.

This chain joins TRBV27 and TRBJ1-6; 8 nucleotides match TRBD1. The CDR3 totals 14 residues. The V gene end was trimmed by 3 bases and the J gene end by 8 bases; junction bases not matched to a gene: 3. Per germline, CDR1 MNHEY and CDR2 SMNVEV (reference sequence). Written as DNA, the CDR3 is TGTGCCAGCAGTTTCAGGGGGCCTGATTCACCCCTCCACTTT. Its translation is CASSFRGPDSPLHF.

The sample holds one count of this clone. V gene TRBV7-5 combines with J gene TRBJ2-7; the table gives TRBD2 as D, unverified against the DNA. TRBV7-5 is described as a pseudogene. The CDR3 sequence is 15 residues long. The CDR3 region has the DNA TGTGTCAGAAGCTTAGTGACTTTCTCCTCCTACGAGCAGTACTTC. Its translation is CVRSLVTFSSYEQYF.

In this sample, this clone turned up a few times. V usage is TRBV19 and J usage is TRBJ1-5, with D perhaps TRBD1 (5 bases). Germline lookup yields CDR1 LNHDA and CDR2 SQIVND (reference sequence). V lost 7 bases and J 4 bases, leaving 14 bases between the germline ends. The CDR3 spans 14 residues. The CDR3 spells CASMGRQGNQPQHF. The CDR3 nucleotides are TGTGCCAGTATGGGGAGGCAGGGAAATCAGCCCCAGCATTTT.

This chain links TRBV28 with TRBJ2-7, with unresolved D. This CDR3 is 13 amino acids long. Per the germline V gene, CDR1 is MDHEN and CDR2 is SYDVKM. The ends were cut back, 3 bases at V and 2 bases at J, with 8 bases in the middle. CDR3 sequence: CASSFPGPYEQYF. DNA for the CDR3: TGTGCCAGCAGTTTCCCGGGTCCCTACGAGCAGTACTTC.

J is TRBJ1-2 and V is TRBV25-1; D gene ambiguous. This CDR3 region has 12 residues. V lost 8 bases, J lost 4 bases, and 11 bases lay in between. CDR1 and CDR2 from the germline V gene are MGHDK and SYGVNS. CDR3 DNA: TGTGCCAGCGGCAGTTTAAGCTATGGCTACACCTTC. Its protein is CASGSLSYGYTF.

This chain joins TRBV6-5 and TRBJ1-2, with 7 bases that match TRBD1. V was clipped by 6 bases and J by 7 bases; unmatched bases: 11. The germline gives CDR1 MNHEY, CDR2 SVGAGI. The CDR3 runs to 14 residues. The CDR3 reads CASSSTGQVSGYTF. The CDR3, as DNA: TGTGCCAGCAGCTCGACCGGACAGGTTTCTGGCTACACCTTC.

The V call is TRBV27, the J call TRBJ1-2, with D maybe TRBD1 (5 bases). CDR1 and CDR2 from the germline V gene are MNHEY and SMNVEV (reference sequence). V was clipped by 8 bases and J by 4 bases, with 17 bases between them. The length of the CDR3 is 14 residues. The CDR3 DNA follows: TGTGCCAGCGGCTCCCAGGGCCTTACCTATGGCTACACCTTC. This sequence encodes CASGSQGLTYGYTF.

The chain has TRBV29-1 and TRBJ2-7, with TRBD2 matching over 11 bases. V lost 8 bases to trimming and J lost 5 bases; unmatched junction nucleotides: 5. There are 12 residues in the CDR3. Looked up from germline, CDR1 is SQVTM and CDR2 is ANQGSEA. Written as DNA, the CDR3 is TGCAGCTGTAGCGGGGGGGGAAACGAGCAGTACTTC. Translating it yields CSCSGGGNEQYF.

This chain links TRBV10-3 with TRBJ1-1; D possibly corresponds to TRBD1 (6 bases). Germline CDR1 ENHRY, CDR2 SYGVKD. Trimming left V 4 bases short and J 4 bases short, with 13 bases between. The CDR3 spans 14 residues. Written as DNA, the CDR3 is TGTGCCATCAGTGTCGGGGGGCAGGGCACTGAAGCTTTCTTT. Translating gives CAISVGGQGTEAFF.

The chain recombines TRBV7-9 with TRBJ2-7; possible D gene TRBD1, 5 bases. The CDR3 is 14 amino acids. Trimming removed 3 bases from V and 2 bases from J, with 11 bases in between. Germline values: CDR1 SEHNR, CDR2 FQNEAQ (reference sequence). The CDR3 DNA reads TGTGCCAGCAGCTTCCATGGCAGGGCCTACGAGCAGTACTTC. Its translation: CASSFHGRAYEQYF.

The J gene is TRBJ2-7, the V gene TRBV13, with no clear D. The CDR3 spans 13 residues. Trimming removed 5 bases at V and 3 bases at J, with 11 bases between. Germline loops: CDR1 PRHDT, CDR2 FYEKMQ (reference sequence). CDR3 DNA sequence: TGTGCCAGCAGCCCTAGGCCCTACTACGAGCAGTACTTC. This gives the protein CASSPRPYYEQYF.

The V and J genes are TRBV2 and TRBJ2-3, with 12 nucleotides matching TRBD2. The trim removed 6 bases at V and 6 bases at J, leaving 13 bases unmatched. This CDR3 contains 17 residues. CDR1 and CDR2 (germline): SNHLY, FYNNEI. The CDR3 DNA is TGTGCCAGCAGCCCAGATAGGACTAGCGGGATCACTGATACGCAGTATTTT. Amino acid sequence: CASSPDRTSGITDTQYF. Based on the CDR3 plus reference TRBV2 and TRBJ2-3, the full variable domain is EPEVTQTPSHQVTQMGQEVILRCVPISNHLYFYWYRQILGQKVEFLVSFYNNEISEKSEIFDDQFSVERPDGSNFTLKIRSTKLEDSAMYFCASSPDRTSGITDTQYFGPGTRLTVL.

This clone turned up a few times. The chain employs TRBV5-4 and TRBJ2-7; 7 bases are a match to TRBD1. The length of the CDR3 is 15 residues. With V trimmed by 0 bases and J by 2 bases, 5 bases remained unmatched. The germline V gene encodes CDR1 SGHNT and CDR2 YYREEE (reference sequence). The CDR3 sequence: CASSLETGKPYEQYF. In DNA form, the CDR3 reads TGTGCCAGCAGCTTGGAGACAGGGAAGCCCTACGAGCAGTACTTC.

This clone came up once. The chain carries TRBV5-4 and TRBJ2-3, with TRBD2 identical over 8 bases. Germline trimming cut 0 bases from V and 3 bases from J; bases unmatched to any gene: 15. This CDR3 comprises 19 residues. Germline V gene sequence: CDR1 SGHNT, CDR2 YYREEE (reference sequence). The CDR3 spells CASSLGPAGAHTRTDTQYF. For the CDR3, the DNA is TGTGCCAGCAGCTTGGGACCAGCGGGAGCTCACACAAGGACAGATACGCAGTATTTT.

The chain uses TRBV9 and TRBJ2-1; TRBD2 agrees at 9 bases. Germline lookup yields CDR1 SGDLS and CDR2 YYNGEE. The trim removed 4 bases at V and 0 bases at J, leaving 2 bases unmatched. This CDR3 is 15 amino acids long. The DNA for the CDR3 is TGTGCCAGCAGCACGACTAGCGGCTCCTACAATGAGCAGTTCTTC. Translation: CASSTTSGSYNEQFF.